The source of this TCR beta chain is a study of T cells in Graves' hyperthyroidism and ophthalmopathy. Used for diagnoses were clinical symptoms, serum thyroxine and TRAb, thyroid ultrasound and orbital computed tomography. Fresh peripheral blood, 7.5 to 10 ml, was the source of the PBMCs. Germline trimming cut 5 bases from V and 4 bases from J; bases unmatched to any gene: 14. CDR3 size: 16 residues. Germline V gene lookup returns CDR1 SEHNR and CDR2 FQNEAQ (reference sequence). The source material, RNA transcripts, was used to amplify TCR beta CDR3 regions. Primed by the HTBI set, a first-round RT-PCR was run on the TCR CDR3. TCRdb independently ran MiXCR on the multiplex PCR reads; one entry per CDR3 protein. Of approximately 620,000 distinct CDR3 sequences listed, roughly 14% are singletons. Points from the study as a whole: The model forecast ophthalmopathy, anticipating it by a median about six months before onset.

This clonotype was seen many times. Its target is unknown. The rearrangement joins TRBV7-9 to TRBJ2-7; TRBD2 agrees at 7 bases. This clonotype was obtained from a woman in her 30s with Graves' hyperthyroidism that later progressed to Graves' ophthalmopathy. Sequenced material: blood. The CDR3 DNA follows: TGTGCCAGCAGCCTCAGACTCAGCGGGATCTCTTACGAGCAGTACTTC. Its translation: CASSLRLSGISYEQYF.